These 22 T cell receptor beta chains came from one sample sequenced in a study of pediatric ulcerative colitis. The repertoire was sequenced with immunoSEQ multiplex PCR; TCRdb's copy has only in-frame clones and lacks some. In the table there are 30,000 to 45,000 clones, roughly 80% of which are singletons. Material: blood. The receptors originated from a girl between 10 and 17 years old with moderate ulcerative colitis.

This chain joins TRBV6-5 and TRBJ2-7; the D is unclear. This CDR3 region has 13 residues. Germline CDR1 MNHEY, CDR2 SVGAGI. Trimming took 7 bases from V and 1 from J, leaving 11 bases between them. The DNA of the CDR3 is TGTGCCAGCACGGCGGCCGCATCCTACGAGCAGTACTTC. It encodes CASTAAASYEQYF.

The table lists this clone with a few counts. The chain uses TRBV2 and TRBJ2-1; 9 positions agree with TRBD2. The CDR3 loop spans 15 amino acids. Germline lookup yields CDR1 SNHLY and CDR2 FYNNEI. The V segment lost 3 bases and the J segment 5 bases; nucleotides outside the gene matches: 5. As DNA, the CDR3 is TGTGCCAGCAGTGAGGGACTAGCCCCCCACAATGAGCAGTTCTTC. Protein product: CASSEGLAPHNEQFF.

V gene TRBV5-1 combines with J gene TRBJ2-5; D is tentatively TRBD1 or TRBD2 (7 bases each). CDR1 is SGHRS, CDR2 YFSETQ, per germline. The V gene lost 2 bases and the J gene lost 5 bases, with 22 bases spanning the gap. The CDR3 is 17 residues long. The CDR3 DNA sequence: TGCGCCAGCAGCTTTCGACCCCTCGCAGGGGGGGTGGAGACCCAGTACTTC. As protein: CASSFRPLAGGVETQYF.

The V call is TRBV27, the J call TRBJ2-7; D gene uncertain. CDR1 is MNHEY, CDR2 SMNVEV, per germline (reference sequence). With 6 bases removed from V and 4 bases from J, the gap between germline ends came to 10 bases. This CDR3 comprises 12 residues. CDR3 DNA: TGTGCCAGCAGACACAGAGGATACGAGCAGTACTTC. Translated, it gives CASRHRGYEQYF.

The V and J genes are TRBV5-4 and TRBJ2-7, with a weak D call TRBD2 (6 bases). The CDR3 runs to 14 residues. CDR1 and CDR2 from the germline V gene are SGHNT and YYREEE (reference sequence). V was pared by 4 bases and J by 3 bases, with 14 bases between. The CDR3 region is CASSPWDSLYEQYF. In nucleotides, the CDR3 is TGTGCCAGCAGCCCATGGGACTCTCTCTACGAGCAGTACTTC.

This clone turned up a few times. The rearrangement uses TRBV2 and TRBJ1-1; a weak D match, TRBD1 (6 bases). The germline V gene encodes CDR1 SNHLY and CDR2 FYNNEI. Trimming removed 10 bases at V and 5 bases at J, with 23 bases between. The CDR3 runs to 15 residues. The CDR3 nucleotides read TGTGCCACTTCGTTGGGGACACAGGGTGGGACTGAAGCTTTCTTT. It is translated as CATSLGTQGGTEAFF. Full variable domain (remainder filled in from reference TRBV2 and TRBJ1-1): EPEVTQTPSHQVTQMGQEVILRCVPISNHLYFYWYRQILGQKVEFLVSFYNNEISEKSEIFDDQFSVERPDGSNFTLKIRSTKLEDSAMYFCATSLGTQGGTEAFFGQGTRLTVV.

The genes are TRBV5-1 and TRBJ2-1, with 8 bases that match TRBD1. The V gene end was trimmed by 4 bases and the J gene end by 7 bases; junction bases not matched to a gene: 10. Per germline, CDR1 SGHRS and CDR2 YFSETQ. The CDR3 length is 15 residues. The CDR3 region is CASSIGTGHGNEQFF. In DNA form, the CDR3 reads TGCGCCAGCAGCATCGGGACAGGACACGGAAATGAGCAGTTCTTC. The variable domain in full, with the rest retrieved from reference TRBV5-1 and TRBJ2-1, is KAGVTQTPRYLIKTRGQQVTLSCSPISGHRSVSWYQQTPGQGLQFLFEYFSETQRNKGNFPGRFSGRQFSNSRSEMNVSTLELGDSALYLCASSIGTGHGNEQFFGPGTRLTVL.

V and J are TRBV2 and TRBJ1-4, with TRBD1 identical over 8 bases. V dropped 6 bases and J dropped 7; count of bases not matched to a gene: 4. The CDR3 spans 13 residues. CDR1 is SNHLY and CDR2 is FYNNEI in the germline V gene. CDR3 in DNA: TGTGCCAGCAGACAGGGGGTGGGTGAAAAACTGTTTTTT. As protein: CASRQGVGEKLFF.

V is TRBV10-3 and J is TRBJ1-2, with a possible D match to TRBD1 (5 bases). From germline, CDR1 is ENHRY and CDR2 SYGVKD. CDR3 length: 15 residues. V was shortened by 0 bases and J by 4 bases, with 12 bases between the two germline ends. The CDR3 coding sequence is TGTGCCATCAGTGAGTCCGCAGGGACGATCTATGGCTACACCTTC. Translation: CAISESAGTIYGYTF.

J is TRBJ2-7 and V is TRBV30; possible D gene TRBD2, 6 bases. V was pared by 0 bases and J by 0 bases, with 15 bases between. Per the germline V gene, CDR1 is GTSNPN and CDR2 is SVGIG (reference sequence). The CDR3 sequence is 16 residues long. CDR3 DNA sequence: TGTGCCTGGAGTGTACTCCAGGGACTTTCCTCCTACGAGCAGTACTTC. Amino acid sequence: CAWSVLQGLSSYEQYF.

The chain combines TRBV29-1 with TRBJ2-3, with D perhaps given as TRBD1 or TRBD2 (5 bases each). The CDR3 consists of 15 residues. Germline CDR1 is SQVTM and CDR2 is ANQGSEA. V was trimmed by 4 bases and J by 4 bases, leaving 18 bases between them. CDR3: CSVVTGAKLPDTQYF. The DNA of the CDR3 is TGCAGCGTTGTTACCGGGGCGAAGTTACCAGATACGCAGTATTTT.

This clone was observed a single time. This rearrangement joins TRBV2 to TRBJ2-7; 8 nucleotides line up with TRBD2. CDR1 and CDR2 (germline): SNHLY, FYNNEI. The V gene end was trimmed by 4 bases and the J gene end by 1 base; junction bases not matched to a gene: 6. The CDR3 runs to 15 residues. The CDR3 reads CASSVAGRGSYEQYF. In nucleotides, the CDR3 is TGTGCCAGCAGTGTAGCGGGAAGAGGGTCCTACGAGCAGTACTTC.

The chain recombines TRBV11-2 with TRBJ1-2; 9 bases line up with TRBD1. With V trimmed by 1 base and J by 8 bases, 5 bases remained unmatched. The germline gives CDR1 SGHAT, CDR2 FQNNGV. CDR3 length: 14 residues. The chain's CDR3 is CASSLVQGAGGYTF. The CDR3 DNA sequence: TGTGCCAGCAGCTTAGTACAGGGGGCAGGGGGCTACACCTTC.

The V call is TRBV28, the J call TRBJ1-1, with 8 positions matching TRBD1. This CDR3 spans 13 amino acids. The V and J ends lost 2 bases and 11 bases, in that order; junction bases with no gene match: 7. Germline V gene lookup returns CDR1 MDHEN and CDR2 SYDVKM. CDR3 DNA sequence: TGTGCCAGCAGTTTAGGACAGGGTGTTGCTGCTTTCTTT. Translation gives CASSLGQGVAAFF.

The chain joins TRBV7-2 to TRBJ1-2; D not certain. Germline-derived CDR1 and CDR2 are SGHTA and FQGNSA. The CDR3 spans 13 residues. V gave up 5 bases and J gave up 0 bases, with 7 bases separating them. The CDR3 nucleotides read TGTGCCAGCAGCCTACTAACTAACTATGGCTACACCTTC. Translated, it gives CASSLLTNYGYTF.

The V gene is TRBV9, the J gene TRBJ1-4; D remains ambiguous. The V gene's germline CDR1 is SGDLS and CDR2 YYNGEE. The CDR3 is 15 amino acids. Deletions cut 5 bases from V and 0 bases from J, with 11 bases between. The CDR3 reads CASSEDMTTNEKLFF. Written as DNA, the CDR3 is TGTGCCAGCAGTGAAGACATGACAACTAATGAAAAACTGTTTTTT. Looking up the rest from reference TRBV9 and TRBJ1-4 gives the full variable domain: DSGVTQTPKHLITATGQRVTLRCSPRSGDLSVYWYQQSLDQGLQFLIQYYNGEERAKGNILERFSAQQFPDLHSELNLSSLELGDSALYFCASSEDMTTNEKLFFGSGTQLSVL.

The chain carries TRBV27 and TRBJ2-5; TRBD1 aligns across 9 bases. V was pared by 3 bases and J by 5 bases, with 16 bases of the junction left unmatched. Germline-derived CDR1 and CDR2 are MNHEY and SMNVEV (reference sequence). The CDR3 has 18 amino acids. Here the CDR3 DNA reads TGTGCCAGCAGTTTGACAACGCCCGGGACAGGGCGAGATGAGACCCAGTACTTC. As protein: CASSLTTPGTGRDETQYF.

V is TRBV18 and J is TRBJ1-2; no firm D call. Trimming took off 4 bases at V and 3 bases at J, with 6 bases between the two ends. Germline V gene sequence: CDR1 KGHSH, CDR2 LQKENI. The CDR3 consists of 12 residues. The CDR3 loop reads CASSRQDYGYTF. The CDR3 nucleotides are TGTGCCAGCTCACGCCAGGACTATGGCTACACCTTC.

This sequence joins TRBV9 and TRBJ2-2, with a weak D call TRBD1 (6 bases). Germline CDR1 reads SGDLS; CDR2 reads YYNGEE. The CDR3 runs 15 residues. Deletions cut 5 bases from V and 0 bases from J, with 11 bases between. The CDR3 DNA follows: TGTGCCAGCAGTCGGACAGCCTCGAACACCGGGGAGCTGTTTTTT. Protein product: CASSRTASNTGELFF.

This clone appeared a few times. The chain couples TRBV5-5 to TRBJ1-5, with a possible D match to TRBD1 (5 bases). The CDR3 is 13 amino acids. Germline CDR1 and CDR2: SGHKS and YYEKEE (reference sequence). V lost 1 base and J 7 bases, leaving 9 bases between the germline ends. As DNA, the CDR3 is TGTGCCAGCAGCTTGACAGGCGCCCAGCCCCAGCATTTT. This translates into CASSLTGAQPQHF.

The J gene is TRBJ2-2, the V gene TRBV7-6; the D gene could be TRBD1 or TRBD2 (5 bases each). This CDR3 comprises 14 residues. Trimming pared 5 bases from V and 5 bases from J, leaving 12 bases between. The germline V gene has CDR1 SGHVS and CDR2 FNYEAQ. In nucleotides, the CDR3 is TGTGCCAGCAGCCCCCGGGGCGGTACCGGGGAGCTGTTTTTT. Protein: CASSPRGGTGELFF.

The chain uses TRBV7-2 and TRBJ2-1; D is undetermined. The CDR3 runs to 12 residues. The germline V and J ends were trimmed by 5 bases and 10 bases, with 12 bases remaining between them. Germline V gives CDR1 SGHTA, CDR2 FQGNSA. The CDR3: CASSPPVAEQFF. The CDR3 region has the DNA TGTGCCAGCAGCCCCCCGGTCGCGGAGCAGTTCTTC.